These T cell receptor beta chains were read from a single sample in a study of cytomegalovirus exposure and HLA in healthy donors. Sequencing was performed with immunoSEQ multiplex PCR; in TCRdb, only in-frame clones are kept and a portion is missing. The sample contains about 180,000 clones, just under 80% of which appear only once. Sequencing input: PBMCs. The receptors were gathered from a woman aged 25 to 39 in good health and CMV-seronegative. CDR3s include the opening cysteine and the closing phenylalanine or tryptophan.

length	V	J	CDR3
17	TRBV19	TRBJ2-7	CASRPREGTPGSYEQYF
20	TRBV6-4	TRBJ1-4	CASKSFYVSRDRGRCEKLFF
11	TRBV29-1	TRBJ2-5	CSNSEQETQYF
15	TRBV4-2	TRBJ1-5	CASSQDGRGEQPQHF
14	TRBV5-6	TRBJ1-5	CASSPGTDHQPQHF
16	TRBV30	TRBJ2-7	CAWSTTDRSFYYEQYF
16	TRBV4-1	TRBJ2-7	CASSQVVDSSYDEQYF
15	TRBV2	TRBJ1-1	CASRLQGAGNTEAFF
15	TRBV7-2	TRBJ2-1	CASSLAAGSYNEQFF
16	TRBV9	TRBJ2-6	CASSVSPRSGANVLTF
15	TRBV7-9	TRBJ2-5	CASSAGQTIQETQYF
13	TRBV18	TRBJ2-5	CASSSRGQETQYF
10	TRBV6-1	TRBJ2-7	CASPAGEQYF
16	TRBV7-9	TRBJ2-5	CASSSGDSSLQETQYF
15	TRBV6-6	TRBJ2-7	CASSYAQGLSYEQYF
15	TRBV4-2	TRBJ2-1	CASRSTSGGINEQFF
14	TRBV30	TRBJ1-3	CAWTHPSSGNTIYF
18	TRBV18	TRBJ1-1	CASSYTSITEALNTEAFF
14	TRBV6-1	TRBJ1-2	CASSAYGTGNGYTF
14	TRBV27	TRBJ2-5	CASSLYGPRETQYF
16	TRBV4-1	TRBJ2-1	CASSQDPGGAYNEQFF
16	TRBV30	TRBJ2-5	CAWSSGTGAPGETQYF
17	TRBV27	TRBJ2-3	CASSRIGGGSSTDTQYF
18	TRBV4-1	TRBJ1-3	CASSLGGRGRSSGNTIYF
17	TRBV7-2	TRBJ2-7	CASSLDRGGLGSYEQYF
16	TRBV23-1	TRBJ1-1	CASSHPRDTQGTEAFF
16	TRBV6-1	TRBJ1-3	CASSEKQASSGNTIYF
15	TRBV9	TRBJ2-6	CASVRDSSGANVLTF
17	TRBV19	TRBJ2-3	CASSIKTSGARTDTQYF
13	TRBV18	TRBJ2-5	CASSPPRGETQYF
17	TRBV2	TRBJ1-2	CASSQGTAKSILYGYTF
15	TRBV9	TRBJ1-1	CASSVEVQANTEAFF
15	TRBV7-8	TRBJ1-2	CASSPRPSGGYGYTF
13	TRBV7-2	TRBJ1-1	CASSSTSTGQAFF
15	TRBV10-1	TRBJ2-1	CASSTGTSENNEQFF
17	TRBV4-2	TRBJ1-6	CASSQDPQVTYNSPLHF